Listed here are 28 T cell receptor beta chains from one sample, sequenced in a study of cytomegalovirus exposure and HLA in healthy donors. PCR amplification relied on 60 Vbeta primers (plus 13 Jbeta primers). TCRdb keeps only in-frame clones here, not all; method: immunoSEQ multiplex PCR. The top ten hold approximately 2.4% of the sample, which has roughly 160,000 clones, approximately 72% seen once. The sample comprised PBMCs. Source of these receptors: a female donor in good health and CMV-seronegative.

The chain recombines TRBV7-2 with TRBJ2-2, with 7 nucleotides matching TRBD1. This CDR3 contains 17 residues. Germline trimming cut 0 bases from V and 4 bases from J; bases unmatched to any gene: 8. From germline, CDR1 is SGHTA and CDR2 FQGNSA. The CDR3 sequence: CASSLAVETGTTGELFF. The CDR3, as DNA: TGTGCCAGCAGCTTAGCGGTAGAGACAGGGACCACCGGGGAGCTGTTTTTT.

Of note for this clone: Its ends do not fully match the called genes, so a read error is possible. This rearrangement joins TRBV7-9 to TRBJ1-2, with D possibly being TRBD1 (5 bases). This CDR3 has 13 residues. CDR1 and CDR2 (germline): SEHNR, FQNEAQ (reference sequence). DNA of the CDR3: TGTTCCAGCATCTCCGGGACTGACTATGGCTACACCTTC. Translated: CSSISGTDYGYTF.

The rearrangement links TRBV4-1 to TRBJ2-4; D remains unclear. The CDR3 loop spans 16 amino acids. Per the germline V gene, CDR1 is MGHRA and CDR2 is YSYEKL. V was shortened by 0 bases and J by 0 bases, with 9 bases between the two germline ends. The CDR3 coding sequence is TGCGCCAGCAGCCAAGATCCGCCGGTAGCCAAAAACATTCAGTACTTC. Translation gives CASSQDPPVAKNIQYF.

This chain connects TRBV27 to TRBJ2-3, with D possibly matching TRBD1 (6 bases). The CDR3 has 14 amino acids. The V gene lost 2 bases and the J gene lost 0 bases, with 6 bases spanning the gap. CDR1 MNHEY and CDR2 SMNVEV come from the germline V gene (reference sequence). DNA for the CDR3: TGTGCCAGCAGTTTAACAGGGAGCACAGATACGCAGTATTTT. Residues: CASSLTGSTDTQYF.

V gene TRBV19 combines with J gene TRBJ2-2, with D unresolved. The CDR3 consists of 12 residues. CDR1 and CDR2 from the germline V gene are LNHDA and SQIVND (reference sequence). V lost 9 bases, J lost 6 bases, and 11 bases lay in between. The CDR3 loop is CASQLSAGELFF. The CDR3 nucleotides read TGTGCCAGCCAGTTAAGCGCCGGGGAGCTGTTTTTT.

V and J are TRBV2 and TRBJ2-5; 9 bases are a match to TRBD1. Germline trimming cut 4 bases from V and 5 bases from J; bases unmatched to any gene: 8. CDR1 is SNHLY, CDR2 FYNNEI, per germline. The CDR3 spans 15 residues. CDR3 residues: CASSAQGQGYETQYF. The CDR3 nucleotides read TGTGCCAGCAGTGCTCAGGGACAGGGATACGAGACCCAGTACTTC.

The chain links TRBV2 to TRBJ2-5; D is unclear. Germline V gene lookup returns CDR1 SNHLY and CDR2 FYNNEI. This CDR3 is 12 amino acids long. V gave up 6 bases and J gave up 1 base, with 6 bases separating them. CDR3 in amino acids: CASSFSQETQYF. CDR3 DNA sequence: TGTGCCAGCAGCTTCAGCCAAGAGACCCAGTACTTC. Supplemented by reference TRBV2 and TRBJ2-5, the full variable domain reads EPEVTQTPSHQVTQMGQEVILRCVPISNHLYFYWYRQILGQKVEFLVSFYNNEISEKSEIFDDQFSVERPDGSNFTLKIRSTKLEDSAMYFCASSFSQETQYFGPGTRLLVL.

The rearrangement uses TRBV5-6 and TRBJ2-7; tentatively, D is TRBD2 (6 bases). CDR1 is SGHDT and CDR2 is YYEEEE in the germline V gene. The CDR3 contains 17 residues. V was shortened by 0 bases and J by 3 bases, with 19 bases between the two germline ends. The CDR3 sequence is CASSLGAGYGRSYEQYF. In DNA form, the CDR3 reads TGTGCCAGCAGCTTGGGAGCAGGGTATGGGAGGAGCTACGAGCAGTACTTC.

This clone was seen more than once but under ten times. The V call is TRBV13, the J call TRBJ2-7; tentatively, D is TRBD2 (5 bases). Germline CDR1 PRHDT, CDR2 FYEKMQ (reference sequence). Trimming took off 5 bases at V and 3 bases at J, with 20 bases between the two ends. The CDR3 contains 16 residues. Written as DNA, the CDR3 is TGTGCCAGCAGCCCTCTCAGGAGCGGAGCTTTCTACGAGCAGTACTTC. As protein: CASSPLRSGAFYEQYF.

This sequence joins TRBV6-5 and TRBJ2-2; no clear D. The CDR3 extends over 16 amino acids. Per the germline V gene, CDR1 is MNHEY and CDR2 is SVGAGI. V lost 0 bases, J lost 1 base, and 9 bases lay in between. CDR3 DNA: TGTGCCAGCAGTTACTCGAGAGGCAGGAACACCGGGGAGCTGTTTTTT. The encoded protein is CASSYSRGRNTGELFF.

The V and J genes are TRBV2 and TRBJ1-2; 7 nucleotides match TRBD1. Germline V gene sequence: CDR1 SNHLY, CDR2 FYNNEI. This CDR3 contains 13 residues. V was pared by 7 bases and J by 3 bases, with 5 bases of the junction left unmatched. CDR3 in amino acids: CASTGQVYYGYTF. Here the CDR3 DNA reads TGTGCCAGCACTGGACAGGTCTACTATGGCTACACCTTC.

In its sample, this clone was seen a few times. J is TRBJ1-6 and V is TRBV30; no clear D gene. Germline CDR1 is GTSNPN and CDR2 is SVGIG (reference sequence). This CDR3 spans 13 amino acids. Trimming left V 2 bases short and J 7 bases short, with 9 bases between. CDR3 bases: TGTGCCTGGAGTCCTTCTATAAATTCACCCCTCCACTTT. Translated: CAWSPSINSPLHF.

This chain connects TRBV7-9 to TRBJ2-5; the match to TRBD1 covers 9 bases. The J call is doubtful: the DNA matches TRBJ2-7 better. Germline loops: CDR1 SEHNR, CDR2 FQNEAQ (reference sequence). CDR3 length equals 15 residues. CDR3 protein: CASSSWSDRGSEQYF. As DNA, the CDR3 is TGTGCCAGCAGCTCCTGGTCGGACAGGGGTAGCGAGCAGTACTTC.

The rearrangement joins TRBV21-1 to TRBJ1-1; the table names TRBD1, a call not compared with the DNA. TRBV21-1 is flagged as a pseudogene. The CDR3 consists of 15 residues. DNA of the CDR3: TGTGCCAGCAGCAACCGGGACAGGGGAAACACTGAAGCTTTCTTT. Translation: CASSNRDRGNTEAFF.

V gene TRBV19 combines with J gene TRBJ2-7, with 8 bases that match TRBD1. V gave up 5 bases and J gave up 9 bases; unmatched junction bases: 12. Germline values: CDR1 LNHDA, CDR2 SQIVND (reference sequence). The CDR3 is 14 amino acids. DNA for the CDR3: TGTGCCAGTAGTCCCAGGGACAGGCCTTCCGGGCAGTACTTC. It specifies CASSPRDRPSGQYF.

The rearrangement links TRBV6-6 to TRBJ2-5, with TRBD2 identical over 7 bases. The tail of the sequence fits TRBJ2-7 better, so the J call may be wrong. The germline V gene has CDR1 MNHNY and CDR2 SVGAGI (reference sequence). CDR3 size: 13 residues. CDR3 DNA: TGTGCCACCCGGGTGGGACTACACTACGAGCAGTACTTC. Its protein is CATRVGLHYEQYF.

The V gene is TRBV29-1, the J gene TRBJ1-2; D is perhaps TRBD1 (5 bases). From germline, CDR1 is SQVTM and CDR2 ANQGSEA. Trimming stripped 3 bases from V and 4 bases from J, with 12 bases between. CDR3 length equals 13 residues. The CDR3 region has the DNA TGCAGCGTTGACCGTCAGGGAGGCTATGGCTACACCTTC. As protein: CSVDRQGGYGYTF. Full variable domain (rest looked up from reference TRBV29-1 and TRBJ1-2): SAVISQKPSRDICQRGTSLTIQCQVDSQVTMMFWYRQQPGQSLTLIATANQGSEATYESGFVIDKFPISRPNLTFSTLTVSNMSPEDSSIYLCSVDRQGGYGYTFGSGTRLTVV.

The chain links TRBV11-2 to TRBJ2-1; D remains unclear. Germline assignment: CDR1 SGHAT and CDR2 FQNNGV. The CDR3 loop spans 12 amino acids. Deletions cut 2 bases from V and 5 bases from J, with 4 bases between. Written as DNA, the CDR3 is TGTGCCAGCAGCTTACAGAACAATGAGCAGTTCTTC. This codes for CASSLQNNEQFF.

For the CDR3, the DNA is TGCAGCGTTAAGGAGGGGAATGAAAAACTGTTTTTT. It is translated as CSVKEGNEKLFF. The chain has TRBV29-1 and TRBJ1-4; the D gene is possibly TRBD1 (5 bases). From germline, CDR1 is SQVTM and CDR2 ANQGSEA. CDR3 length equals 12 residues. The V end was cut by 5 bases, the J end by 5 bases, with 9 bases between.

The rearrangement uses TRBV28 and TRBJ2-7, with D possibly matching TRBD2 (6 bases). Trimming removed 2 bases from V and 5 bases from J, with 19 bases in between. The germline CDR1 and CDR2 sequences are MDHEN and SYDVKM. The CDR3 is 16 amino acids. CDR3: CASSLEGKRAPDEQYF. CDR3 DNA sequence: TGTGCCAGCAGTTTAGAGGGGAAGCGGGCCCCGGACGAGCAGTACTTC.

The chain couples TRBV27 to TRBJ1-1; D uncertain. The V end was cut by 3 bases, the J end by 1 base, with 6 bases between. Germline V CDR1 and CDR2: MNHEY, SMNVEV (reference sequence). This CDR3 region has 13 residues. CDR3 nucleotides: TGTGCCAGCAGTTTGAGAGAGAACACTGAAGCTTTCTTT. Encoded protein: CASSLRENTEAFF.

This chain joins TRBV2 and TRBJ2-5, with D possibly being TRBD2 (6 bases). The tail of the sequence fits TRBJ2-7 better, so the J call may be wrong. Germline CDR1 and CDR2: SNHLY and FYNNEI. This CDR3 has 16 amino acids. The CDR3 DNA is TGTGCCAGCAGTGGGAGGGCAGCGACAGAAGCTTACGAGCAGTACTTC. This encodes CASSGRAATEAYEQYF.

The chain recombines TRBV27 with TRBJ2-5, with 10 bases matching TRBD2. The CDR3 sequence is 17 residues long. Per the germline V gene, CDR1 is MNHEY and CDR2 is SMNVEV (reference sequence). J gave up 1 base and V 2 bases, and 7 bases lay outside the gene matches. CDR3: CASSLGPSGGPQETQYF. Here the CDR3 DNA reads TGTGCCAGCAGTTTAGGTCCTAGCGGGGGCCCCCAAGAGACCCAGTACTTC.

The gene calls are TRBV2 and TRBJ1-1; a possible D gene is TRBD1 (5 bases). CDR1 is SNHLY and CDR2 is FYNNEI in the germline V gene. The CDR3 has 14 residues. Trimming cost V 8 bases and J 6 bases, with 19 bases left between them. The chain's CDR3 is CASGDGGEDPEAFF. The CDR3 bases are TGTGCCAGCGGAGATGGGGGGGAGGACCCTGAAGCTTTCTTT.

The V gene is TRBV28, the J gene TRBJ1-5; D may be TRBD1 (5 bases). This CDR3 is built from 16 residues. Trimming removed 6 bases from V and 6 bases from J, with 21 bases in between. CDR1 MDHEN and CDR2 SYDVKM come from the germline V gene. The CDR3: CASRVLGVAVGQPQHF. The CDR3 region has the DNA TGTGCCAGCAGAGTTTTAGGGGTTGCCGTGGGTCAGCCCCAGCATTTT.

CDR3 nucleotides: TGTGCCAGCAGCTTACGCGCAGGGGGCCCCGAGCAGTACTTC. Translation: CASSLRAGGPEQYF. The chain employs TRBV7-3 and TRBJ2-7; 8 positions match TRBD1. Germline V lookup: CDR1 SGHTA, CDR2 FQGTGA. Germline trimming cut 2 bases from V and 6 bases from J; bases unmatched to any gene: 6. There are 14 residues in the CDR3.

The rearrangement links TRBV11-2 to TRBJ2-7, with no clear D. Germline V CDR1 and CDR2: SGHAT, FQNNGV. V lost 0 bases, J lost 6 bases, and 15 bases lay in between. The CDR3 has 15 amino acids. CDR3 in amino acids: CASSLDRVRLSEQYF. In DNA, the CDR3 is TGTGCCAGCAGCTTAGACCGAGTGCGGTTGAGCGAGCAGTACTTC.

This clone appeared once. Other nucleotide sequences from this sample produce the same CDR3. The V gene is TRBV7-9, the J gene TRBJ1-1; tentatively, D is TRBD1 (5 bases). This CDR3 has 12 amino acids. The V end was cut by 4 bases, the J end by 5 bases, with 8 bases between. The germline V gene encodes CDR1 SEHNR and CDR2 FQNEAQ (reference sequence). As DNA, the CDR3 is TGTGCCAGCAGCTCTGGGGGGACTGAAGCTTTCTTT. Encoded protein: CASSSGGTEAFF.